This TCR beta chain came from a study of cytomegalovirus exposure and HLA in healthy donors. Study at large: Early released data comprised tens of millions of unique TCRs from HLA-typed donors. Study observations and caveats: In an earlier analysis, productive rearrangement rates for most beta V segments clustered near 87% or 30%.

A note on this clone: The antigen remains unidentified.

Healthy people donating bone marrow made up the donors. Vbeta (60) and Jbeta (13) primers were used in the PCR. TCRdb's table, derived via immunoSEQ multiplex PCR, lists solely in-frame clones and lacks some. The sample includes 50,000 to 60,000 clones, roughly 80% of them seen just once. V was cut by 0 bases and J by 9 bases, with 6 bases left in between. This CDR3 has 12 amino acids. Per germline, CDR1 SGHTA and CDR2 FQGNSA. The clonotype originates from a woman in her thirties or forties in good health and CMV-seropositive. V is TRBV7-2 and J is TRBJ1-5; TRBD1 might be the D (5 bases). The sequenced material came from PBMCs. The CDR3 protein is CASSLAGGPQHF. Written as DNA, the CDR3 is TGTGCCAGCAGCTTAGCGGGGGGGCCCCAGCATTTT.